A single TCR beta chain is shown here with its context. The antigen remains undetermined. Per the germline V gene, CDR1 is SGHDN and CDR2 is FVKESK. The CDR3 consists of 14 residues. V was shortened by 3 bases and J by 7 bases, with 12 bases between the two germline ends. The study drew at least one pre-ART and at least two post-ART PBMC samples from every donor. Each sample contained roughly 0.95-10 million cryopreserved PBMC, thawed before DNA extraction. Version v3.0 of the immunoSEQ assay ran at survey level. For each individual sample, sequencing targeted 40,000-50,000 T-cell genomes. Only in-frame clones appear in the TCRdb table, and some are missing; sequencing was by immunoSEQ multiplex PCR. In the table there are 30,000 to 40,000 clones, around 94% of which are singletons. This sample is drawn from a study of long-term antiretroviral therapy in people with HIV. Points from the study as a whole: Blood dating 2004 to 2017 may reflect older ART regimens.

This TCR came from a woman in her forties or fifties with HIV. The V and J genes are TRBV14 and TRBJ1-4; perhaps TRBD1 as D (6 bases). The material sequenced was unsorted PBMCs, taken 4.1 years after starting antiretroviral therapy. CDR3 nucleotide sequence: TGTGCCAGCAGCCAGCTGGGGGCTGGTGAAAAACTGTTTTTT. It yields the protein CASSQLGAGEKLFF.